A single sample gave rise to the 22 T cell receptor beta chains below, sequenced in a study of beta chain features in type 1 diabetes (dated by TCRdb to 2016 to 2019). Results and caveats for the whole study, not just this receptor: Type 1 diabetes patients showed a moderate but significant shortening of TCRB CDR3 length in all four CD4+ subsets.

The receptor library was made with the immunoSEQ multiplex PCR assay. The entire amount of isolated RNA was reverse transcribed using the High Capacity cDNA Reverse Transcription Kit, so the sequenced TCRB transcripts were expressed ones. The source is immuneACCESS, and TCRdb retained only in-frame sequences with V and J called. Part of the clones is not carried over; for the studies checked, unresolved V genes explain less than half of this, and the remainder is unexplained. The sample table holds some 370,000 clones, of which 8% to 10% were seen once. The ten largest clones capture approximately 0.6% of the sample. What these receptors recognize is not known. The sample taken for sequencing was central memory CD4+ T cells from blood. All receptors derive from a man aged 25-45 years with type 1 diabetes.

This sequence joins TRBV10-3 and TRBJ2-2; 7 bases fit TRBD1. The junction had 7 bases not matched to a gene; V was cut back by 10 bases and J by 2 bases. The length of the CDR3 is 14 residues. The germline V gene has CDR1 ENHRY and CDR2 SYGVKD. The CDR3 protein is CATQTGSNTGELFF. DNA of the CDR3: TGTGCCACCCAGACAGGGAGCAACACCGGGGAGCTGTTTTTT.

This clone was seen repeatedly, ten times or more. The genes are TRBV30 and TRBJ2-7; TRBD1 matches at 7 bases. V gave up 3 bases and J gave up 5 bases; unmatched junction bases: 10. The CDR3 is 14 amino acids. Germline-derived CDR1 and CDR2 are GTSNPN and SVGIG (reference sequence). Written as DNA, the CDR3 is TGTGCCTGGAGGTGGGAGACAGGGTCACACGAGCAGTACTTC. It yields the protein CAWRWETGSHEQYF.

As for this clone: The same CDR3 arises from other DNA sequences in this sample as well. The chain is built from TRBV27 and TRBJ2-5; 7 bases are shared with TRBD1. This CDR3 is built from 12 residues. The germline V gene encodes CDR1 MNHEY and CDR2 SMNVEV (reference sequence). V dropped 4 bases and J dropped 4; count of bases not matched to a gene: 0. The CDR3 sequence is CASSYRGETQYF. The CDR3, as DNA: TGTGCCAGCAGTTACAGGGGAGAGACCCAGTACTTC.

This clone occurred many times. V and J are TRBV7-9 and TRBJ2-3; 12 bases align to TRBD1. CDR1 is SEHNR and CDR2 is FQNEAQ in the germline V gene (reference sequence). V trimming: 6 bases; J trimming: 2 bases; junction bases outside the gene matches: 6. The CDR3 sequence is 16 residues long. This CDR3 is CASSSGTGGFTDTQYF. The CDR3 DNA reads as TGTGCCAGCAGTTCTGGGACAGGGGGCTTCACAGATACGCAGTATTTT.

Ten or more counts support this clone. The chain combines TRBV7-9 with TRBJ2-1, with 10 bases lining up with TRBD2. The CDR3 has 15 residues. The germline V gene has CDR1 SEHNR and CDR2 FQNEAQ (reference sequence). V trimming: 3 bases; J trimming: 4 bases; junction bases outside the gene matches: 3. This CDR3 reads CASSFASGGYNEQFF. The CDR3 region has the DNA TGTGCCAGCAGCTTCGCTAGCGGGGGATACAATGAGCAGTTCTTC.

This chain connects TRBV7-3 to TRBJ2-3; TRBD2 agrees at 9 bases. V gave up 2 bases and J gave up 0 bases; unmatched junction bases: 9. Germline CDR1 is SGHTA and CDR2 is FQGTGA. This CDR3 is 18 amino acids long. The CDR3 here is CASSLLGGRATSTDTQYF. The CDR3 coding sequence is TGTGCCAGCAGCTTATTAGGCGGGAGGGCAACGAGCACAGATACGCAGTATTTT.

CDR3: CASPGQLSSGANVLTF. The CDR3 DNA is TGTGCCAGTCCGGGACAGTTGAGCTCTGGGGCCAACGTCCTGACTTTC. This chain uses TRBV27 with TRBJ2-6, with 7 bases matching TRBD1. V dropped 9 bases and J dropped 0; count of bases not matched to a gene: 8. The CDR3 consists of 16 residues. The germline CDR1 and CDR2 sequences are MNHEY and SMNVEV (reference sequence).

This clone was seen more than once but under ten times. The rearrangement joins TRBV6-1 to TRBJ1-1, with 10 bases fitting TRBD1. Germline lookup yields CDR1 MNHNS and CDR2 SASEGT. This CDR3 spans 14 amino acids. The ends lost 5 bases at V and 6 bases at J; junction bases unmatched: 6. The CDR3 nucleotides are TGTGCCAGCAGTACTGACAGGGGGCACGCTGAAGCTTTCTTT. Translation gives CASSTDRGHAEAFF.

V is TRBV5-5 and J is TRBJ2-5; TRBD2 matches at 7 bases. The end of the DNA fits TRBJ2-7 better, so the J call may be wrong. The CDR3 covers 17 residues. Germline assignment: CDR1 SGHKS and CDR2 YYEKEE (reference sequence). The CDR3 DNA is TGTGCCAGCAGCCAGAAAGGGACTATGCGGGATTCGCACGAGCAGTACTTC. This sequence encodes CASSQKGTMRDSHEQYF.

V usage is TRBV15 and J usage is TRBJ1-4, with TRBD1 as a possible D gene (5 bases). Germline V gene data show CDR1 as LNHNV and CDR2 as YYDKDF (reference sequence). Trimming removed 1 base from V and 3 bases from J, with 9 bases in between. The CDR3 spans 15 residues. Here the CDR3 reads CATSRAGRSNEKLFF. In DNA form, the CDR3 reads TGTGCCACCAGCAGAGCAGGGAGATCTAATGAAAAACTGTTTTTT.

This clone was picked up a small number of times. The chain recombines TRBV27 with TRBJ2-2; D not resolved. V was clipped by 5 bases and J by 1 base, with 14 bases between them. Germline loops: CDR1 MNHEY, CDR2 SMNVEV (reference sequence). The CDR3 extends over 16 amino acids. CDR3 nucleotide sequence: TGTGCCAGCAGTGGGTCTAGGGTTTGGAACACCGGGGAGCTGTTTTTT. As protein: CASSGSRVWNTGELFF.

This clone was counted only a few times. The chain recombines TRBV5-1 with TRBJ2-5, with D perhaps matching TRBD1 or TRBD2 (5 bases each). This CDR3 comprises 17 residues. Germline CDR1 is SGHRS and CDR2 is YFSETQ. V shed 0 bases and J shed 4 bases, with 19 bases lying between them. The CDR3 sequence: CASSLAGDTRGRETQYF. The CDR3 nucleotides read TGCGCCAGCAGCTTGGCTGGGGATACTAGGGGTCGAGAGACCCAGTACTTC.

This clone occurred many times. This chain uses TRBV2 with TRBJ2-3; D unclear. The germline V gene has CDR1 SNHLY and CDR2 FYNNEI. CDR3 length equals 14 residues. Between the trimmed V and J ends, which lost 5 bases and 8 bases, there was a span of 17 bases. This CDR3 reads CASSLTTRAVTQYF. The CDR3, as DNA: TGTGCCAGCAGTCTTACGACTCGGGCTGTTACGCAGTATTTT.

The chain recombines TRBV5-1 with TRBJ2-6; a possible D gene is TRBD2 (7 bases). Germline V gene data show CDR1 as SGHRS and CDR2 as YFSETQ. Trimming took 1 base from V and 0 from J, leaving 11 bases between them. This CDR3 spans 17 amino acids. The CDR3, as DNA: TGCGCCAGCAGCTTGAGGGGGGGTAACTCTGGGGCCAACGTCCTGACTTTC. Translating gives CASSLRGGNSGANVLTF.

This rearrangement joins TRBV14 to TRBJ2-7; TRBD2 aligns across 12 bases. CDR1 is SGHDN, CDR2 FVKESK, per germline. The length of the CDR3 is 15 residues. The V and J ends lost 5 bases and 7 bases, in that order; junction bases with no gene match: 9. CDR3 amino acids: CASSARLAGAGEQYF. The CDR3 DNA reads TGTGCCAGCAGCGCACGACTAGCGGGAGCGGGGGAGCAGTACTTC.

The gene calls are TRBV19 and TRBJ2-4; 9 bases agree with TRBD1. This CDR3 is 13 amino acids long. V lost 3 bases, J lost 11 bases, and 5 bases stayed unmatched. Germline values: CDR1 LNHDA, CDR2 SQIVND (reference sequence). The DNA for the CDR3 is TGTGCCAGTAGTATGGGTGACAGGGGGTTTCAGTACTTC. Its protein product is CASSMGDRGFQYF. The full variable domain, in which reference TRBV19 and TRBJ2-4 provide the parts outside the CDR3, is DGGITQSPKYLFRKEGQNVTLSCEQNLNHDAMYWYRQDPGQGLRLIYYSQIVNDFQKGDIAEGYSVSREKKESFPLTVTSAQKNPTAFYLCASSMGDRGFQYFGAGTRLSVL.

Many counts were recorded for this clone. The V gene is TRBV15, the J gene TRBJ2-2; TRBD1 might be the D (5 bases). CDR1 LNHNV and CDR2 YYDKDF come from the germline V gene (reference sequence). This CDR3 is built from 13 residues. Trimming pared 5 bases from V and 5 bases from J, leaving 9 bases between. CDR3 nucleotides: TGTGCCACCAGCGGGAAGGGGACCGGGGAGCTGTTTTTT. It specifies CATSGKGTGELFF.

This clone was detected a few times. The genes are TRBV5-4 and TRBJ1-2; TRBD1 matches 7 bases. The CDR3 loop spans 15 amino acids. Germline values: CDR1 SGHNT, CDR2 YYREEE (reference sequence). V gave up 4 bases and J gave up 4 bases; unmatched junction bases: 10. CDR3 residues: CASSRRQGESYGYTF. In nucleotides, the CDR3 is TGTGCCAGCAGCCGTCGACAGGGTGAGAGCTATGGCTACACCTTC.

The chain uses TRBV19 and TRBJ2-2; 7 nucleotides align to TRBD1. Germline V gene sequence: CDR1 LNHDA, CDR2 SQIVND (reference sequence). The CDR3 runs to 14 residues. J was trimmed by 6 bases and V by 3 bases; bases with no gene match: 4. CDR3 sequence: CASSILTGPGELFF. CDR3 coding DNA: TGTGCCAGTAGTATTCTGACAGGGCCCGGGGAGCTGTTTTTT.

This clone was seen only a few times. J is TRBJ1-2 and V is TRBV19; no reliable D call. This CDR3 is built from 12 residues. Germline assignment: CDR1 LNHDA and CDR2 SQIVND (reference sequence). The V and J ends lost 6 bases and 5 bases respectively, with 10 bases between them. The CDR3 nucleotides read TGTGCCAGTAGCCCAAACAGTTATGGCTACACCTTC. Translation: CASSPNSYGYTF.

This clone was detected ten times or more. The rearrangement uses TRBV2 and TRBJ2-1; possibly TRBD2 for D (6 bases). The CDR3 consists of 15 residues. CDR1 is SNHLY and CDR2 is FYNNEI in the germline V gene. V lost 7 bases, J lost 9 bases, and 22 bases lay in between. The CDR3 here is CASTAFSSVPSEQFF. The CDR3 DNA reads as TGTGCCAGCACTGCTTTTTCTAGCGTACCAAGTGAGCAGTTCTTC.

The chain couples TRBV6-5 to TRBJ1-5; D call uncertain. Trimming cost V 6 bases and J 0 bases, with 12 bases left between them. CDR1 MNHEY and CDR2 SVGAGI come from the germline V gene. The CDR3 contains 15 residues. CDR3 residues: CASRRGLHSNQPQHF. DNA of the CDR3: TGTGCCAGCAGGCGGGGTCTTCATAGCAATCAGCCCCAGCATTTT.